Many counts were recorded for the clone carrying this T cell receptor (beta chain). Its antigen is unknown. These data are taken from a study of CD8 T cells in ankylosing spondylitis. General study findings and limits: Disease-associated clones were CD8+ and fairly uncommon in peripheral blood.

TCRdb passed the 5' RACE reads through MiXCR, listing each CDR3 protein once. Among 150,000 or so distinct CDR3 sequences listed, around 32% were seen once. V lost 0 bases and J lost 4, with 9 bases in between. This CDR3 comprises 14 residues. Germline CDR1 and CDR2: LNHNV and YYDKDF (reference sequence). The sequenced sample was synovial fluid, either unsorted or a sorted T cell fraction (not recorded which). The source is a male donor with ankylosing spondylitis. The V and J genes are TRBV15 and TRBJ2-5, with D maybe TRBD2 (5 bases). The CDR3 protein is CATSRDIGGETQYF. Written as DNA, the CDR3 is TGTGCCACCAGCAGAGATATCGGAGGAGAGACCCAGTACTTC.